This T cell receptor beta chain was found in a study of blood T cell repertoires in COVID-19. Clinical histories supplied by participants themselves formed the basis of cohort assignment. Sequenced by immunoSEQ multiplex PCR; TCRdb stores in-frame clones only, minus some. The table lists 150,000 or so clones, around 80% of them singletons, with around 3.2% in the top ten. Sequencing was done on a sample of PBMCs or T cells enriched from blood (not recorded which). The receptor comes from a woman aged 55-69 years who had recovered from COVID-19.

The CDR3 loop is CASIVDTVSPLHF. CDR3 nucleotide sequence: TGTGCCAGCATTGTGGACACTGTTTCACCCCTCCACTTT. The chain is built from TRBV2 and TRBJ1-6, with TRBD1 as a possible D gene (5 bases). Looked up from germline, CDR1 is SNHLY and CDR2 is FYNNEI. The ends were cut back, 7 bases at V and 9 bases at J, with 13 bases in the middle. This CDR3 region has 13 residues.